This TCR beta chain was obtained from a study of radiotherapy plus CTLA-4 blockade in lung cancer. Study as a whole: Overall, less than 20% of patients showed an objective response, while over 30% attained disease control. Findings and limits, study-wide: Reported findings show early blood T cell clone dynamics, with interferon-beta, best predicted response. Following radiotherapy plus ipilimumab, tumor-derived TCR clones expanded in the blood.

As to this clone: The antigen is undetermined.

The protocol was immunoSEQ multiplex PCR, while the TCRdb copy is restricted to in-frame clones and leaves out a portion. The table lists some 110,000 clones, just under 80% of them singletons. The CDR3 is 16 residues long. J lost 7 bases, V lost 4 bases, and 12 bases had no gene match. Germline lookup yields CDR1 SNHLY and CDR2 FYNNEI. Sequencing was performed on peripheral blood, taken from a patient treated with radiotherapy plus ipilimumab. The source of this sequence is a human donor with non-small cell lung cancer who had a partial response to radiotherapy plus ipilimumab. The chain combines TRBV2 with TRBJ2-1, with 8 bases fitting TRBD1. CDR3 residues: CASSVRGQGARNEQFF. The CDR3, as DNA: TGTGCCAGCAGTGTTCGTGGCCAGGGGGCGAGGAATGAGCAGTTCTTC. Filled out from reference TRBV2 and TRBJ2-1, the complete variable domain reads EPEVTQTPSHQVTQMGQEVILRCVPISNHLYFYWYRQILGQKVEFLVSFYNNEISEKSEIFDDQFSVERPDGSNFTLKIRSTKLEDSAMYFCASSVRGQGARNEQFFGPGTRLTVL.